The rows below give T cell receptor beta chains drawn from one sample of a study of T cell changes during pregnancy in multiple sclerosis. Using immunoSEQ multiplex PCR, the repertoire was profiled, and TCRdb retains in-frame clones only, with some absent. The sample contains about 100,000 clones, around 93% of which appear only once. Sequencing was performed on peripheral blood, taken after pregnancy. The origin of the receptors is a female donor with multiple sclerosis, enrolled in a pregnancy study. CDR3s include the opening cysteine and the closing phenylalanine or tryptophan. The D gene is left open where the match is weak. Rows may omit the clone size; those that give it use once, few, many or a size class.

NA	NA	TRBV7-9	TRBJ2-7	CASSLGAEQYF	TGTGCCAGCAGCTTGGGGGCCGAGCAGTACTTC
once	NA	TRBV2	TRBJ2-3	CASSEGGRVGDTQYF	TGTGCCAGCAGTGAAGGAGGCAGGGTGGGGGATACGCAGTATTTT
NA	TRBD1	TRBV5-1	TRBJ2-5	CASSSGGFTTVQETQYF	TGCGCCAGCAGCTCAGGGGGCTTTACAACCGTCCAAGAGACCCAGTACTTC
once	TRBD1	TRBV28	TRBJ2-2	CASRYQGVAIQNTGELFF	TGTGCCAGCAGATACCAGGGGGTTGCCATCCAAAACACCGGGGAGCTGTTTTTT
NA	TRBD1	TRBV19	TRBJ1-2	CASTRAGGEGNYGYTF	TGTGCCAGTACGCGGGCAGGGGGCGAGGGGAACTATGGCTACACCTTC
NA	NA	TRBV7-9	TRBJ1-1	CASSLARANTEAFF	TGTGCCAGCAGCTTAGCCAGGGCCAACACTGAAGCTTTCTTT
NA	NA	TRBV10-2	TRBJ1-5	CASSDRWSSNQPQHF	TGCGCCAGCAGTGATCGGTGGAGCAGCAATCAGCCCCAGCATTTT
NA	NA	TRBV2	TRBJ2-4	CASSGVGLAKNIQYF	TGTGCCAGCAGTGGGGTTGGGCTAGCCAAAAACATTCAGTACTTC
NA	TRBD2	TRBV2	TRBJ2-1	CASLARRGRTDEQFF	TGTGCCAGCCTGGCCCGACGCGGGAGGACGGATGAGCAGTTCTTC
NA	TRBD1	TRBV30	TRBJ1-2	CAWSNGQGFGYTF	TGTGCCTGGAGTAACGGACAGGGCTTTGGCTACACCTTC
NA	TRBD2	TRBV27	TRBJ2-7	CASSYTSAYEQYF	TGTGCCAGCAGTTATACTAGCGCCTACGAGCAGTACTTC
NA	NA	TRBV5-1	TRBJ2-6	CASSLQTGSGANVLTF	TGCGCCAGCAGCTTGCAGACAGGCTCTGGGGCCAACGTCCTGACTTTC
NA	NA	TRBV21-1	TRBJ2-7	CASSKVGAPFLGLSYEQYF	TGTGCCAGCAGCAAAGTGGGGGCCCCTTTCCTTGGGCTCTCCTACGAGCAGTACTTC
NA	TRBD1	TRBV28	TRBJ1-3	CASSHAGTGGGNTIYF	TGTGCCAGCAGCCATGCCGGGACAGGTGGTGGAAACACCATATATTTT
NA	TRBD2	TRBV10-3	TRBJ2-7	CAISGRKAQGLAGYEQYF	TGTGCCATCAGTGGGCGGAAGGCCCAGGGACTAGCGGGCTACGAGCAGTACTTC
NA	NA	TRBV7-7	TRBJ2-3	CASSFGRRATDTQYF	TGTGCCAGCAGCTTTGGCAGGCGAGCCACAGATACGCAGTATTTT
NA	TRBD2	TRBV5-1	TRBJ2-3	CASSSDGREWSTDTQYF	TGCGCCAGCAGCTCCGACGGGAGGGAGTGGAGCACAGATACGCAGTATTTT
NA	TRBD1	TRBV5-1	TRBJ1-2	CASSLEDRGTGIVNYGYTF	TGCGCCAGCAGCTTGGAGGATAGGGGGACAGGGATCGTTAACTATGGCTACACCTTC
NA	TRBD1	TRBV19	TRBJ1-2	CASRWQGANYGYTF	TGTGCCAGTAGGTGGCAGGGGGCTAACTATGGCTACACCTTC
NA	NA	TRBV30	TRBJ1-1	CAWREQGWSAEAFF	TGTGCCTGGAGGGAACAGGGCTGGTCAGCTGAAGCTTTCTTT
NA	NA	TRBV4-1	TRBJ2-7	CASSQVGTYEQYF	TGCGCCAGCAGCCAAGTCGGGACCTACGAGCAGTACTTC
once	TRBD1	TRBV19	TRBJ2-1	CASSIRTGTGNEQFF	TGTGCCAGTAGTATACGGACAGGGACAGGCAATGAGCAGTTCTTC
NA	NA	TRBV18	TRBJ2-4	CASSRGDSGDKNIQYF	TGTGCCAGCTCCCGCGGAGATAGCGGAGACAAAAACATTCAGTACTTC
NA	NA	TRBV7-2	TRBJ2-1	CAARRVGRESGNEQFF	TGTGCCGCGCGTCGCGTTGGGCGGGAATCGGGCAATGAGCAGTTCTTC
once	NA	TRBV29-1	TRBJ1-1	CSVEASQIMNTEAFF	TGCAGCGTTGAAGCATCACAGATCATGAACACTGAAGCTTTCTTT
NA	TRBD2	TRBV19	TRBJ2-7	CASSPTSGTYEQYF	TGTGCCAGTAGTCCCACTAGCGGTACCTACGAGCAGTACTTC
NA	TRBD2	TRBV7-8	TRBJ2-3	CASSSGLAADTQYF	TGTGCCAGCAGCTCGGGACTAGCCGCCGATACGCAGTATTTT
NA	TRBD1	TRBV13	TRBJ2-5	CASSRRTGEPWETQYF	TGTGCCAGCAGCCGCAGGACAGGGGAGCCGTGGGAGACCCAGTACTTC
NA	TRBD2	TRBV28	TRBJ2-7	CASGGLAETGEQYF	TGTGCCAGCGGTGGACTAGCAGAAACGGGGGAGCAGTACTTC
NA	TRBD2	TRBV30	TRBJ2-1	CAWSTGGPNEQFF	TGTGCCTGGAGTACGGGAGGGCCTAATGAGCAGTTCTTC
NA	NA	TRBV28	TRBJ2-7	CASTLSGQQAPSYEQYF	TGTGCCAGCACTCTTTCCGGCCAACAGGCCCCATCCTACGAGCAGTACTTC
NA	NA	TRBV9	TRBJ2-3	CASSVAALGGLAQYF	TGTGCCAGCAGCGTAGCGGCTTTGGGGGGTCTGGCGCAGTATTTT
NA	TRBD1	TRBV6-1	TRBJ2-7	CASRFGTGAYEQYF	TGTGCCAGCAGGTTCGGGACAGGGGCCTACGAGCAGTACTTC
NA	NA	TRBV7-6	TRBJ2-5	CASSHRRGELQETQYF	TGTGCCAGCAGCCATCGCAGGGGCGAACTCCAAGAGACCCAGTACTTC
once	NA	TRBV11-3	TRBJ1-1	CASSLDQRVNTEAFF	TGTGCCAGCAGCTTAGACCAGAGGGTGAACACTGAAGCTTTCTTT
NA	NA	TRBV19	TRBJ2-2	CASSIHRGMSGELFF	TGTGCCAGTAGTATCCATCGCGGGATGTCCGGGGAGCTGTTTTTT
NA	NA	TRBV2	TRBJ1-1	CASLRTVRAEAFF	TGTGCCAGTCTTCGGACAGTGAGAGCTGAAGCTTTCTTT
NA	NA	TRBV2	TRBJ1-5	CASSDRMGSNQPQHF	TGTGCCAGCAGCGATCGGATGGGCAGCAATCAGCCCCAGCATTTT
NA	NA	TRBV9	TRBJ1-2	CASSGSYRDRGHGYTF	TGTGCCAGCAGCGGATCCTACAGGGATCGCGGTCATGGCTACACCTTC
NA	NA	TRBV11-2	TRBJ2-7	CASSPTGGVEQYF	TGTGCCAGCAGCCCTACAGGGGGGGTCGAGCAGTACTTC
NA	NA	TRBV28	TRBJ1-1	CASSFLDRILNTEAFF	TGTGCCAGCAGTTTCCTGGACAGAATCTTGAACACTGAAGCTTTCTTT
once	TRBD1	TRBV5-6	TRBJ2-5	CASSRLGQGSQETQYF	TGTGCCAGCAGCCGGTTGGGACAGGGGTCCCAAGAGACCCAGTACTTC
NA	NA	TRBV7-2	TRBJ1-2	CASSLADLSGGGLGYTF	TGTGCCAGCAGCTTAGCGGACCTCTCGGGGGGGGGTTTGGGCTACACCTTC
NA	TRBD2	TRBV7-9	TRBJ2-4	CASSPSGAKNIQYF	TGTGCCAGCAGCCCTAGCGGAGCCAAAAACATTCAGTACTTC
NA	TRBD2	TRBV29-1	TRBJ2-3	CSVSPAGGGTDTQYF	TGCAGCGTTTCTCCAGCGGGAGGCGGCACAGATACGCAGTATTTT
NA	TRBD2	TRBV28	TRBJ2-3	CASSLTSGLTDTQYF	TGTGCCAGCAGCCTGACTAGCGGGCTCACAGATACGCAGTATTTT
NA	TRBD2	TRBV27	TRBJ2-5	CASGLAGGPSETQYF	TGTGCCAGCGGTTTAGCGGGAGGGCCCTCGGAGACCCAGTACTTC
NA	NA	TRBV6-6	TRBJ1-1	CASSWAGNTEAFF	TGTGCCAGCAGTTGGGCCGGGAACACTGAAGCTTTCTTT
few	TRBD1	TRBV27	TRBJ2-7	CASSSAGQGPHEQYF	TGTGCCAGCAGTTCCGCGGGACAGGGTCCCCACGAGCAGTACTTC
NA	NA	TRBV2	TRBJ2-2	CASILTANTGELFF	TGTGCCAGTATCCTGACAGCGAACACCGGGGAGCTGTTTTTT
NA	TRBD2	TRBV18	TRBJ2-7	CASSPASGTSGRLAEQYF	TGTGCCAGCTCACCCGCCTCCGGGACTAGCGGGAGGTTGGCCGAGCAGTACTTC
NA	TRBD1	TRBV11-2	TRBJ1-4	CASSRERTGEKLFF	TGTGCCAGCAGCAGAGAGAGGACAGGTGAAAAACTGTTTTTT
NA	TRBD2	TRBV5-1	TRBJ2-2	CASNHRTSGIPNTGELFF	TGCGCCAGCAACCACCGGACTAGCGGGATCCCTAACACCGGGGAGCTGTTTTTT
NA	TRBD2	TRBV19	TRBJ2-3	CASSFPSGRGVF	TGTGCCAGTAGCTTCCCTAGCGGGAGGGGAGTTTTT
NA	TRBD1	TRBV7-8	TRBJ2-7	CASSSGRGRYYEQYF	TGTGCCAGCAGCTCCGGCAGGGGGAGATATTACGAGCAGTACTTC
NA	NA	TRBV6-6	TRBJ2-5	CASSPQGAQETQYF	TGTGCCAGCAGCCCACAGGGCGCCCAAGAGACCCAGTACTTC
once	NA	TRBV27	TRBJ1-5	CASGPRGQPQHF	TGTGCCAGCGGACCCCGGGGTCAGCCCCAGCATTTT
NA	NA	TRBV7-9	TRBJ2-2	CASSRVGGNTGELFF	TGTGCCAGCAGTCGGGTCGGCGGGAACACCGGGGAGCTGTTTTTT
NA	NA	TRBV5-1	TRBJ2-7	CASSLPQGSYEQYF	TGCGCCAGCAGCCTCCCACAGGGTAGCTACGAGCAGTACTTC
NA	NA	TRBV28	TRBJ2-1	CASTPAGGGGNEQFF	TGTGCCAGCACCCCTGCGGGTGGGGGAGGCAATGAGCAGTTCTTC